These 25 T cell receptor beta chains originate from one sample sequenced in a study of regulatory T cells in long-lasting Graves disease. The time point is: newly diagnosed GD, antithyroid drugs for less than 3 months. The TCR library was made from RNA that had been extracted from PBMCs in TRIzol. Building the TCR beta libraries relied on iRepertoire HTBI primers, and CDR3 regions underwent Arm-PCR. MiXCR, run by TCRdb on the multiplex PCR reads, gives a single entry per CDR3 protein. In the table there are 500,000 or so distinct CDR3 sequences, about 16% of which are singletons. These data are also associated with another study on T cells in Graves' hyperthyroidism and ophthalmopathy.

The sample was peripheral blood mononuclear cells (PBMCs), taken at new diagnosis, from a patient treated with antithyroid drugs. The receptor source for this set is a middle-aged woman with Graves disease.

CDR3 sequence: CASSYSGGGTADTQYF. The DNA for the CDR3 is TGTGCCAGCAGTTACAGCGGCGGGGGGACGGCAGATACGCAGTATTTT. The chain couples TRBV2 to TRBJ2-3, with TRBD2 matching 8 bases. The CDR3 is 16 residues long. After removal of 5 bases from V and 4 bases from J, the junction contained 11 bases not matched to a gene. Looked up from germline, CDR1 is SNHLY and CDR2 is FYNNEI.

Ten or more counts support this clonotype. V is TRBV28 and J is TRBJ2-7; D might be TRBD1 (5 bases). Germline assignment: CDR1 MDHEN and CDR2 SYDVKM. V shed 5 bases and J shed 4 bases, with 12 bases lying between them. The CDR3 has 13 amino acids. For the CDR3, the DNA is TGTGCCAGCAGTATTCAGGGTGGTTACGAGCAGTACTTC. Its translation: CASSIQGGYEQYF.

This clonotype was detected many times. The chain is built from TRBV20-1 and TRBJ1-2; D ambiguous. This CDR3 spans 13 amino acids. The germline V gene has CDR1 DFQATT and CDR2 SNEGSKA (reference sequence). Trimming stripped 3 bases from V and 2 bases from J, with 10 bases between. Written as DNA, the CDR3 is TGCAGTGCTAGGCCGGACGGGAACTATGGCTACACCTTC. Translation gives CSARPDGNYGYTF.

The V call is TRBV27, the J call TRBJ1-6, with 7 bases matching TRBD1. CDR1 and CDR2 (germline): MNHEY, SMNVEV (reference sequence). The junction had 16 bases not matched to a gene; V was cut back by 8 bases and J by 3 bases. CDR3 length: 18 residues. This CDR3 reads CASANQDRKGLYNSPLHF. The CDR3 DNA reads as TGTGCCAGCGCCAATCAGGACAGGAAAGGACTCTATAATTCACCCCTCCACTTT.

Notes on this clonotype: A read error may explain this, as a much larger clone is one base away. The rearrangement joins TRBV2 to TRBJ2-2; D remains ambiguous. This CDR3 comprises 11 residues. V lost 5 bases to trimming and J lost 7 bases, with 5 bases between them. CDR1 SNHLY and CDR2 FYNNEI come from the germline V gene. CDR3 region: CASSYGGELFF. The CDR3 DNA follows: TGTGCCAGCAGTTACGGCGGGGAGCTGTTTTTT.

This clonotype showed up just a few times. The rearrangement uses TRBV9 and TRBJ2-2; 14 bases are a match to TRBD2. CDR1 is SGDLS, CDR2 YYNGEE, per germline. The CDR3 contains 21 residues. Germline trimming cut 4 bases from V and 1 base from J; bases unmatched to any gene: 15. The CDR3: CASSPGTSGGPKIRNTGELFF. Written as DNA, the CDR3 is TGTGCCAGCAGCCCTGGGACTAGCGGGGGCCCTAAGATAAGGAACACCGGGGAGCTGTTTTTT.

The genes are TRBV10-3 and TRBJ1-2, with 8 bases lining up with TRBD1. V lost 0 bases and J lost 5; bases outside the gene matches: 5. Germline loops: CDR1 ENHRY, CDR2 SYGVKD. The CDR3 spans 15 residues. CDR3 bases: TGTGCCATCAGTGAGTCTACAGGGGGGTCTTATGGCTACACCTTC. Translated, it gives CAISESTGGSYGYTF.

This clonotype was found a few times. V usage is TRBV19 and J usage is TRBJ2-3; D is possibly TRBD1 (6 bases). The V gene's germline CDR1 is LNHDA and CDR2 SQIVND (reference sequence). V lost 5 bases and J 1 base, leaving 10 bases between the germline ends. The CDR3 covers 14 residues. The CDR3 region is CASSAGAGTDTQYF. The CDR3 coding sequence is TGTGCCAGTAGTGCAGGGGCAGGCACAGATACGCAGTATTTT.

As to this clonotype: It may be a read error: a sequence one base away is much more abundant. This chain uses TRBV2 with TRBJ1-1; the match to TRBD1 covers 9 bases. The germline CDR1 and CDR2 sequences are SNHLY and FYNNEI. After removal of 11 bases from V and 5 bases from J, the junction contained 9 bases not matched to a gene. The length of the CDR3 is 13 residues. CDR3 DNA sequence: TGTGCCCGCAAGACAGGGGGGGAAACTGAAGCTTTCTTT. Translation gives CARKTGGETEAFF.

This clonotype was observed a handful of times. The J gene is TRBJ2-3, the V gene TRBV7-9; 14 bases fit TRBD2. V gave up 3 bases and J gave up 6 bases; unmatched junction bases: 17. The CDR3 totals 20 residues. Germline CDR1 reads SEHNR; CDR2 reads FQNEAQ (reference sequence). The chain's CDR3 is CASSLLGGTSGGPALDTQYF. CDR3 nucleotide sequence: TGTGCCAGCAGCTTGCTAGGAGGGACTAGCGGGGGCCCCGCACTCGATACGCAGTATTTT.

There are a few counts of this clonotype. J is TRBJ1-1 and V is TRBV10-3; 9 bases match TRBD1. Looked up from germline, CDR1 is ENHRY and CDR2 is SYGVKD. The CDR3 extends over 14 amino acids. The V and J ends lost 2 bases and 10 bases, in that order; junction bases with no gene match: 8. CDR3 loop: CAISEGTGLSRAFF. CDR3 nucleotides: TGTGCCATCAGTGAGGGGACAGGGTTGTCGCGAGCTTTCTTT.

This clonotype has a count of ten or more. The V gene is TRBV20-1, the J gene TRBJ2-5; tentatively, D is TRBD1 or TRBD2 (5 bases each). Deletions cut 4 bases from V and 1 base from J, with 10 bases between. The CDR3 is 13 residues long. Germline V gene sequence: CDR1 DFQATT, CDR2 SNEGSKA (reference sequence). The chain's CDR3 is CSANVGTQETQYF. The CDR3 DNA reads as TGCAGTGCTAATGTCGGGACCCAAGAGACCCAGTACTTC.

This clonotype showed up many times. V and J are TRBV12-3 or TRBV12-4 and TRBJ1-1; unclear D gene. V was shortened by 2 bases and J by 7 bases, with 8 bases between the two germline ends. This CDR3 comprises 12 residues. CDR3 sequence (DNA): TGTGCCAGCAGTTTACCCGGCGTTGAAGCTTTCTTT. It encodes CASSLPGVEAFF.

This clonotype was counted many times. The chain uses TRBV5-1 and TRBJ2-5, with D uncertain. Deletions cut 0 bases from V and 5 bases from J, with 5 bases between. The CDR3 is 12 amino acids. Germline CDR1 reads SGHRS; CDR2 reads YFSETQ. CDR3 loop: CASSLATETQYF. The CDR3 DNA reads TGCGCCAGCAGCTTGGCCACCGAGACCCAGTACTTC.

This clonotype has a handful of counts. In DNA, the CDR3 is TGTGCCAGTAGTATTATGAGGGGAGATGATCAGCCCCAGCATTTT. This codes for CASSIMRGDDQPQHF. The chain uses TRBV19 and TRBJ1-5, with D possibly matching TRBD1 (5 bases). CDR3 size: 15 residues. Trimming pared 3 bases from V and 5 bases from J, leaving 14 bases between. CDR1 LNHDA and CDR2 SQIVND come from the germline V gene (reference sequence).

Notes on this clonotype: This clone may be a read error of a much larger clone one base away. V usage is TRBV12-3 or TRBV12-4 and J usage is TRBJ1-1, with D possibly matching TRBD1 (5 bases). This CDR3 contains 11 residues. V lost 3 bases, J lost 10 bases, and 9 bases lay in between. The DNA of the CDR3 is TGTGCCAGCAGTTTGTGCGGGGCAGCTTTCTTT. Encoded protein: CASSLCGAAFF.

This clonotype was observed at least ten times. The chain's CDR3 is CASSQRLRRDGYGYTF. Here the CDR3 DNA reads TGCGCCAGCAGTCAACGACTACGAAGGGATGGTTATGGCTACACCTTC. The chain links TRBV4-1 to TRBJ1-2; D is ambiguous. With 6 bases removed from V and 5 bases from J, the gap between germline ends came to 22 bases. The CDR3 contains 16 residues. CDR1 and CDR2 from the germline V gene are MGHRA and YSYEKL.

This clonotype was detected many times. V gene TRBV7-3 combines with J gene TRBJ2-1; D is possibly TRBD1 or TRBD2 (5 bases each). The V end was cut by 0 bases, the J end by 6 bases, with 15 bases between. Germline assignment: CDR1 SGHTA and CDR2 FQGTGA. The CDR3 is made up of 16 amino acids. The DNA for the CDR3 is TGTGCCAGCAGCTTAACCGGGGCCCTTGGGCGCAATGAGCAGTTCTTC. Its translation is CASSLTGALGRNEQFF.

The sample holds many counts of this clonotype. The chain carries TRBV28 and TRBJ1-4; possible D gene TRBD1, 5 bases. CDR3 size: 14 residues. Germline CDR1 and CDR2: MDHEN and SYDVKM. Trimming took off 5 bases at V and 2 bases at J, with 9 bases between the two ends. DNA of the CDR3: TGTGCCAGCAGTCAGGGAATGACTAATGAAAAACTGTTTTTT. As protein: CASSQGMTNEKLFF.

Many counts were recorded for this clonotype. The chain has TRBV7-8 and TRBJ2-7; 8 bases fit TRBD2. The CDR3 sequence is 14 residues long. The germline V gene has CDR1 SGHVS and CDR2 FQNEAQ. The V gene end was trimmed by 5 bases and the J gene end by 0 bases; junction bases not matched to a gene: 3. In DNA form, the CDR3 reads TGTGCCAGCAGCCGGGAGGGGAGCTCCTACGAGCAGTACTTC. It codes for CASSREGSSYEQYF.

The sample holds many counts of this clonotype. The rearrangement links TRBV27 to TRBJ2-7, with TRBD2 identical over 7 bases. CDR3 length equals 16 residues. V lost 6 bases and J lost 2; bases outside the gene matches: 13. Germline CDR1 MNHEY, CDR2 SMNVEV (reference sequence). As DNA, the CDR3 is TGTGCCAGCAGCCCGGGACTATCAGCTGCCGCCTACGAGCAGTACTTC. This sequence encodes CASSPGLSAAAYEQYF.

On this clonotype: This could be a read error, since a much larger clone is one nucleotide away. The DNA for the CDR3 is TGTGCCAGCAGCCCCTGGACTGCCCCTGGAAACACCATATATTTT. As protein: CASSPWTAPGNTIYF. The chain carries TRBV6-2 or TRBV6-3 and TRBJ1-3; D gene unclear. CDR1 is MNHEY, CDR2 SVGEGT, per germline. V was pared by 6 bases and J by 2 bases, with 14 bases between. The length of the CDR3 is 15 residues.

The CDR3 sequence is CASSRTSGGASGELFF. The CDR3 nucleotides read TGTGCCAGCAGTCGAACTAGCGGGGGGGCGAGCGGGGAGCTGTTTTTT. This chain connects TRBV12-3 or TRBV12-4 to TRBJ2-2; 13 bases are shared with TRBD2. The CDR3 consists of 16 residues. J gave up 7 bases and V 5 bases, and 7 bases lay outside the gene matches.

This clonotype was detected many times. The CDR3 loop reads CASSSRVTVSYNEQFF. CDR3 DNA: TGTGCCAGCAGTTCCAGGGTTACTGTTTCCTACAATGAGCAGTTCTTC. This chain links TRBV27 with TRBJ2-1, with a tentative D call TRBD1 (5 bases). Germline values: CDR1 MNHEY, CDR2 SMNVEV (reference sequence). V was cut by 4 bases and J by 1 base, with 14 bases left in between. The CDR3 sequence is 16 residues long.

This clonotype has a count of ten or more. This sequence joins TRBV12-5 and TRBJ2-3; no firm D call. V was cut by 0 bases and J by 2 bases, with 9 bases left in between. The CDR3 contains 15 residues. Looked up from germline, CDR1 is LGHNT and CDR2 is FRNRAP. CDR3 nucleotides: TGTGCTAGTGGTTTGGTCCAGCCTACCACAGATACGCAGTATTTT. The encoded protein is CASGLVQPTTDTQYF.